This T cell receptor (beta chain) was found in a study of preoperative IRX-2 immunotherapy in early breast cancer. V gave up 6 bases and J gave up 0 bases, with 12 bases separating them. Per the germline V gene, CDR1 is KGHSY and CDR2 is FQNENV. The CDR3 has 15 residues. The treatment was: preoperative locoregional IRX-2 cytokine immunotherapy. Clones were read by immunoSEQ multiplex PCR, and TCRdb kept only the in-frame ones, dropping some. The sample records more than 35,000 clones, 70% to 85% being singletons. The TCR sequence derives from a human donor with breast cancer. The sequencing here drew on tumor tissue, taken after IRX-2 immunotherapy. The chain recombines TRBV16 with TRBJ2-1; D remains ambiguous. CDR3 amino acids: CASSSNLSSYNEQFF. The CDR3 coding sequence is TGTGCCAGCAGTTCCAACCTTAGCTCCTACAATGAGCAGTTCTTC. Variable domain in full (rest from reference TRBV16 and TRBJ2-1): GEEVAQTPKHLVRGEGQKAKLYCAPIKGHSYVFWYQQVLKNEFKFLISFQNENVFDETGMPKERFSAKCLPNSPCSLEIQATKLEDSAVYFCASSSNLSSYNEQFFGPGTRLTVL.